The T cell receptor beta chain under discussion was sequenced for a study of blood T cells in healthy people across ages. V was cut by 8 bases and J by 6 bases, with 11 bases left in between. Germline loops: CDR1 SGHTA, CDR2 FQGNSA. The CDR3 runs 11 residues. The study's findings and limits: TCR beta diversity per million T cells fell roughly linearly with age. The unknown donor CMV status may have confounded expanded clonotype changes.

As for this clonotype: Its specificity is not known.

Primed by a sample-barcoded 5' primer and a J-beta primer mix, a second PCR proceeded for about 7 to 12 cycles. TCRdb independently ran MiXCR on the 5' RACE reads; one entry per CDR3 protein. The table includes 1.5 million to 2 million distinct CDR3 sequences, 49% detected once. The sequenced sample was blood. The V call is TRBV7-2, the J call TRBJ2-7; D uncertain. The clonotype was recovered from a woman aged 40 to 50 in good health. This CDR3 reads CASSRCCEQYF. CDR3 nucleotides: TGTGCCAGCTCCAGGTGCTGCGAGCAGTACTTC.